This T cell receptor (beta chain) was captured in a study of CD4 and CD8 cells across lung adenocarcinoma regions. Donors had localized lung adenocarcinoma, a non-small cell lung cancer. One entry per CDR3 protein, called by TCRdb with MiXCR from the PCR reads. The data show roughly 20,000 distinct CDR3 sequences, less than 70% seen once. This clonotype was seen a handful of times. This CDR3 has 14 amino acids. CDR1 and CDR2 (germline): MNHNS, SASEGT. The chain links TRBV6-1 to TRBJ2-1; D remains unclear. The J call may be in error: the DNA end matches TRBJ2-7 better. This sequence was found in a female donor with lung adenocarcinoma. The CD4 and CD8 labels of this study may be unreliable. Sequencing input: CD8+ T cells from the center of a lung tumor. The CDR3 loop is CASSESARSGEQYF. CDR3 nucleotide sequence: TGTGCCAGCAGTGAATCTGCCAGGTCGGGCGAGCAGTACTTC.